These 16 T cell receptor beta chains share one sample of origin, sequenced in a study of Graves' ophthalmopathy and Graves' hyperthyroidism. The study amplified TCR beta CDR3 regions using RNA transcripts. Scientists carried out first-round RT-PCR using HTBI primers and then a second-round multiplex PCR. TCRdb recomputed calls from the multiplex PCR reads with MiXCR, one row per CDR3 protein. The sample holds about 620,000 distinct CDR3 sequences; 22% are singletons and the top ten take roughly 7.4%. Input material: peripheral blood. These TCRs come from a young woman with stable Graves' hyperthyroidism. Some clones in this sample may be carry-over from other donors' samples.

V is TRBV4-1 and J is TRBJ1-2; 10 positions match TRBD1. CDR1 is MGHRA and CDR2 is YSYEKL in the germline V gene. The V gene end was trimmed by 4 bases and the J gene end by 3 bases; junction bases not matched to a gene: 8. The CDR3 extends over 16 amino acids. The CDR3 coding sequence is TGCGCCAGCAGCCCCTATATTGGGACAGGGGACTATGGCTACACCTTC. It specifies CASSPYIGTGDYGYTF.

The chain has TRBV3-1 and TRBJ2-4; perhaps TRBD2 as D (6 bases). The CDR3 sequence is 16 residues long. The V gene lost 0 bases and the J gene lost 8 bases, with 17 bases spanning the gap. The germline V gene encodes CDR1 LGHDT and CDR2 YNNKEL (reference sequence). The CDR3 region has the DNA TGTGCCAGCAGCCAAGAGATGGGGGGAGGCCAAGACATTCAGTACTTC. This translates into CASSQEMGGGQDIQYF.

The table lists this clonotype with many counts. J is TRBJ1-2 and V is TRBV28; D is unclear. V lost 2 bases and J 6 bases, leaving 16 bases between the germline ends. Germline values: CDR1 MDHEN, CDR2 SYDVKM. This CDR3 spans 15 amino acids. CDR3 in DNA: TGTGCCAGCAGTTTAAACCTAGGGCCCTTTAATGGCTACACCTTC. This translates into CASSLNLGPFNGYTF.

The chain employs TRBV28 and TRBJ1-1; D is unresolved. Germline assignment: CDR1 MDHEN and CDR2 SYDVKM. The ends were cut back, 5 bases at V and 1 base at J, with 17 bases in the middle. This CDR3 region has 16 residues. In nucleotides, the CDR3 is TGTGCCAGCAGTCTCCAGGATTGGTGGGAGAACACTGAAGCTTTCTTT. Translation gives CASSLQDWWENTEAFF.

The chain has TRBV6-5 and TRBJ2-7, with a tentative D call TRBD1 (6 bases). Germline-derived CDR1 and CDR2 are MNHEY and SVGAGI. There are 15 residues in the CDR3. Trimming left V 1 base short and J 7 bases short, with 17 bases between. CDR3 sequence reads: CASSYFSNREGEQYF. CDR3 nucleotide sequence: TGTGCCAGCAGTTACTTCTCAAACAGGGAAGGGGAGCAGTACTTC.

This clonotype was picked up a small number of times. The chain is built from TRBV4-1 and TRBJ2-5, with a possible D match to TRBD2 (5 bases). The CDR3 contains 15 residues. Trimming cost V 3 bases and J 0 bases, with 11 bases left between them. The V gene's germline CDR1 is MGHRA and CDR2 YSYEKL. The CDR3 coding sequence is TGCGCCAGCAGCCATCCACCCGGGGACCAAGAGACCCAGTACTTC. Amino acid sequence: CASSHPPGDQETQYF.

The J gene is TRBJ2-7, the V gene TRBV6-1; 7 bases line up with TRBD1. The V and J ends lost 5 bases and 6 bases, in that order; junction bases with no gene match: 4. Germline V gene lookup returns CDR1 MNHNS and CDR2 SASEGT. The CDR3 is made up of 12 amino acids. CDR3 in amino acids: CASSHYRGEQYF. For the CDR3, the DNA is TGTGCCAGCAGTCATTACAGGGGCGAGCAGTACTTC.

This clonotype was observed many times. The gene calls are TRBV6-1 and TRBJ2-2, with TRBD2 identical over 7 bases. Trimming removed 6 bases from V and 7 bases from J; junction bases left unmatched: 5. Per the germline V gene, CDR1 is MNHNS and CDR2 is SASEGT. There are 13 residues in the CDR3. CDR3 in DNA: TGTGCCAGCAGCCTCAGGGAGGGCGGGGAGCTGTTTTTT. It encodes CASSLREGGELFF.

This clonotype has at least ten counts. The rearrangement links TRBV20-1 to TRBJ2-5; D ambiguous. V gave up 3 bases and J gave up 5 bases, with 4 bases separating them. Germline V gene lookup returns CDR1 DFQATT and CDR2 SNEGSKA (reference sequence). The CDR3 runs 10 residues. CDR3 bases: TGCAGTGCTAGCGTCGAGACCCAGTACTTC. Amino acids: CSASVETQYF.

In this sample, this clonotype turned up a few times. V and J are TRBV9 and TRBJ2-7, with 14 bases matching TRBD2. The CDR3 length is 15 residues. The trim removed 4 bases at V and 5 bases at J, leaving 5 bases unmatched. Per germline, CDR1 SGDLS and CDR2 YYNGEE. As DNA, the CDR3 is TGTGCCAGCAGCATGACTAGCGGGGGGGCCGACGAGCAGTACTTC. Translation gives CASSMTSGGADEQYF.

As concerns this clonotype: This may be a read error: a much more frequent sequence differs by one nucleotide. The chain joins TRBV7-9 to TRBJ2-5, with unresolved D. The CDR3 runs 14 residues. Looked up from germline, CDR1 is SEHNR and CDR2 is FQNEAQ (reference sequence). As DNA, the CDR3 is TGTGCCAGCAGCTTAATGGTCACGTCGGAGACCAAGTACTTC. As protein: CASSLMVTSETKYF. Combining the CDR3 with reference TRBV7-9 and TRBJ2-5 gives the whole variable domain DTGVSQNPRHKITKRGQNVTFRCDPISEHNRLYWYRQTLGQGPEFLTYFQNEAQLEKSRLLSDRFSAERPKGSFSTLEIQRTEQGDSAMYLCASSLMVTSETKYFGPGTRLLVL.

The sample holds many counts of this clonotype. The chain is built from TRBV5-5 and TRBJ1-2; D might be TRBD1 (6 bases). Germline V CDR1 and CDR2: SGHKS, YYEKEE (reference sequence). This CDR3 region has 14 residues. Trimming stripped 4 bases from V and 4 bases from J, with 14 bases between. The CDR3 nucleotides are TGTGCCAGCAGCCCCCCGGACAGATTCTATGGCTACACCTTC. Its protein product is CASSPPDRFYGYTF.

Remarks on this clonotype: The junction shows a germline mismatch at one end, possibly a read error. The chain employs TRBV6-1 and TRBJ1-1; 7 positions match TRBD1. This CDR3 has 15 residues. CDR1 is MNHNS and CDR2 is SASEGT in the germline V gene. DNA of the CDR3: TGTGCCATCAGTGAAGCATTAACAGGGGTCACTGAAGCTTTCTTT. The encoded protein is CAISEALTGVTEAFF.

This clonotype was detected only a few times. The chain uses TRBV3-1 and TRBJ1-1; D gene ambiguous. Deletions cut 1 base from V and 7 bases from J, with 7 bases between. This CDR3 comprises 12 residues. CDR1 is LGHDT and CDR2 is YNNKEL in the germline V gene (reference sequence). CDR3 bases: TGTGCCAGCAGCCAAGGAGGCCGTGAAGCTTTCTTT. Its translation: CASSQGGREAFF. Using reference TRBV3-1 and TRBJ1-1 for the parts outside the CDR3, the full variable domain is DTAVSQTPKYLVTQMGNDKSIKCEQNLGHDTMYWYKQDSKKFLKIMFSYNNKELIINETVPNRFSPKSPDKAHLNLHINSLELGDSAVYFCASSQGGREAFFGQGTRLTVV.

This clonotype was recorded many times. This chain links TRBV5-1 with TRBJ2-7; no clear D. Trimming shortened V by 0 bases and J by 0 bases, and 13 bases separated the two germline ends. Germline CDR1 and CDR2: SGHRS and YFSETQ. This CDR3 has 16 amino acids. CDR3 in amino acids: CASSLAFAPSSYEQYF. The DNA for the CDR3 is TGCGCCAGCAGCTTGGCCTTTGCGCCAAGCTCCTACGAGCAGTACTTC.

This clonotype has a handful of counts. The chain is built from TRBV3-1 and TRBJ1-3, with unresolved D. CDR3 length: 13 residues. Germline V gene data show CDR1 as LGHDT and CDR2 as YNNKEL (reference sequence). The V end lost 4 bases, the J end lost 4 bases, and 8 bases lay between the germline ends. DNA for the CDR3: TGTGCCAGCAGCCCCCAGCCCGGAAACACCATATATTTT. Translation: CASSPQPGNTIYF.